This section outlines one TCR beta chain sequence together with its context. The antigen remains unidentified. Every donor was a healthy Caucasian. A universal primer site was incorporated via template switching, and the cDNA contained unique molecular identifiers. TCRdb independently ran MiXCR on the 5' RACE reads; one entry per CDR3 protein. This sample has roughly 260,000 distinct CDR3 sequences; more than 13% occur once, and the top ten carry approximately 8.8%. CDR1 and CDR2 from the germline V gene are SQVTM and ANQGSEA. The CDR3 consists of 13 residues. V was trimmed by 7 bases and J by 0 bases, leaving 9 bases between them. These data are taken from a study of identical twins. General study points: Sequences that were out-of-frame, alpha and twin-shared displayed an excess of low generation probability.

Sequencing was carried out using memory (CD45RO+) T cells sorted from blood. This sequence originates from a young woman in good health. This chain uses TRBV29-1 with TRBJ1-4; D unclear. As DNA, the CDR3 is TGCAGCGGTCGGCGGTCAACTAATGAAAAACTGTTTTTT. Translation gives CSGRRSTNEKLFF.